The present TCR beta chain was sequenced within a study of blood T cell repertoires in COVID-19. Method: immunoSEQ multiplex PCR; TCRdb's copy keeps in-frame clones and lacks some. In the table there are roughly 180,000 clones, roughly 85% of which are singletons. CDR1 is LGHNA, CDR2 YNFKEQ, per germline. This CDR3 region has 15 residues. Trimming cost V 0 bases and J 2 bases; bases outside gene matches: 3. The receptor was derived from a man aged 55 to 70 with acute or convalescent COVID-19. The genes are TRBV4-2 and TRBJ2-7; TRBD2 matches at 8 bases. The sequencing input was peripheral blood. The CDR3 region has the DNA TGTGCCAGCAGCCAAGATCAGCGGGGGACCTACGAGCAGTACTTC. Amino acids: CASSQDQRGTYEQYF.